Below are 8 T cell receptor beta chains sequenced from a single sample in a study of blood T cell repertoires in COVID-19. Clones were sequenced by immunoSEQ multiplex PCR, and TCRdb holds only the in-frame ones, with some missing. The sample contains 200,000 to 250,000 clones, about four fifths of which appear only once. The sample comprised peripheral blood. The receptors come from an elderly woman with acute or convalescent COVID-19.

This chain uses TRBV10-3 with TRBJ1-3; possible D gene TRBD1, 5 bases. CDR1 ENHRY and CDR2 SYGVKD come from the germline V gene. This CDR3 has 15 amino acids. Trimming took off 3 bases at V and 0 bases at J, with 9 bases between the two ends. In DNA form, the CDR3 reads TGTGCCATCAGTGAAGGGGCCAACTCTGGAAACACCATATATTTT. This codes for CAISEGANSGNTIYF.

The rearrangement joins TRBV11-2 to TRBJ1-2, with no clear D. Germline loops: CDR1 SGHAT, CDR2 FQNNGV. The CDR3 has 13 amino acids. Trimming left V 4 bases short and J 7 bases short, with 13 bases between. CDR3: CASSSQVAFGYTF. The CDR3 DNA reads TGTGCCAGCAGCTCCCAGGTTGCATTTGGCTACACCTTC.

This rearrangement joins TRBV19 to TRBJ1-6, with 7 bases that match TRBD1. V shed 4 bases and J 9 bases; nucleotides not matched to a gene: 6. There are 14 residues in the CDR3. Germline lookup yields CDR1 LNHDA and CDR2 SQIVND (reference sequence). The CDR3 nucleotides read TGTGCCAGTAGTAAGGACAGGCTCCGTTCACCCCTCCACTTT. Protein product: CASSKDRLRSPLHF.

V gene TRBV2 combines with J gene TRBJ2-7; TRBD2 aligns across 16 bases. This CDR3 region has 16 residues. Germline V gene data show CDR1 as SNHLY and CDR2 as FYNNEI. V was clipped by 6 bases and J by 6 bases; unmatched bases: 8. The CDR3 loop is CASRGLAGGIRAEQYF. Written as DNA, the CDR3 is TGTGCCAGCAGGGGACTAGCGGGAGGGATCCGCGCCGAGCAGTACTTC.

CDR3 region: CASSYGGETQYF. In nucleotides, the CDR3 is TGTGCCAGCAGTTACGGGGGGGAGACCCAGTACTTC. This chain joins TRBV6-6 and TRBJ2-5; D possibly corresponds to TRBD2 (6 bases). Trimming left V 2 bases short and J 5 bases short, with 6 bases between. The CDR3 has 12 residues. CDR1 MNHNY and CDR2 SVGAGI come from the germline V gene (reference sequence).

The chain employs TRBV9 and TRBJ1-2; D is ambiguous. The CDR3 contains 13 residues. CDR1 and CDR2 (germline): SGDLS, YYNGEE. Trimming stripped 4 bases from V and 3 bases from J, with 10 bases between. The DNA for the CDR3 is TGTGCCAGCAGCCGGAGAGTAGACTATGGCTACACCTTC. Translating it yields CASSRRVDYGYTF.

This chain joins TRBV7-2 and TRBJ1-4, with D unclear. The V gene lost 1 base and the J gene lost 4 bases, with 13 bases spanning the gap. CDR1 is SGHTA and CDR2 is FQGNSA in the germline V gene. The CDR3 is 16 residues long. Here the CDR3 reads CASSLGLSGNNEKLFF. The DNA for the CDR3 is TGTGCCAGCAGCTTAGGGTTGTCAGGCAATAATGAAAAACTGTTTTTT. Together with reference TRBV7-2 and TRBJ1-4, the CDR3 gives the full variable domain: GAGVSQSPSNKVTEKGKDVELRCDPISGHTALYWYRQSLGQGLEFLIYFQGNSAPDKSGLPSDRFSAERTGGSVSTLTIQRTQQEDSAVYLCASSLGLSGNNEKLFFGSGTQLSVL.

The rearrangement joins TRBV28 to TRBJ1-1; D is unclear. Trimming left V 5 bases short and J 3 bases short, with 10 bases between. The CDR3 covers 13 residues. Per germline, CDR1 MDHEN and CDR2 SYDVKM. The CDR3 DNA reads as TGTGCCAGCAGTCCACCGGGTGACACTGAAGCTTTCTTT. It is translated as CASSPPGDTEAFF.